This TCR beta chain is from a study of blood T cell repertoires in COVID-19. Study-level background: In each case, the material was cDNA or gDNA derived from T cells, B-cell-depleted T cells, or PBMCs.

Trimming removed 5 bases from V and 9 bases from J; junction bases left unmatched: 6. The length of the CDR3 is 14 residues. Per the germline V gene, CDR1 is MNHEY and CDR2 is SVGAGI. Sequencing used immunoSEQ multiplex PCR; TCRdb keeps in-frame clones, though not all of them. The sample yields about 85,000 clones, almost 90% seen once. Sequencing was carried out using peripheral blood. The rearrangement uses TRBV6-5 and TRBJ2-1, with 11 nucleotides matching TRBD2. This TCR was recovered from a woman of 80 years or more with acute or convalescent COVID-19. The CDR3 spells CASSPGLAASEQFF. In DNA, the CDR3 is TGTGCCAGCAGTCCGGGACTAGCGGCTAGTGAGCAGTTCTTC.